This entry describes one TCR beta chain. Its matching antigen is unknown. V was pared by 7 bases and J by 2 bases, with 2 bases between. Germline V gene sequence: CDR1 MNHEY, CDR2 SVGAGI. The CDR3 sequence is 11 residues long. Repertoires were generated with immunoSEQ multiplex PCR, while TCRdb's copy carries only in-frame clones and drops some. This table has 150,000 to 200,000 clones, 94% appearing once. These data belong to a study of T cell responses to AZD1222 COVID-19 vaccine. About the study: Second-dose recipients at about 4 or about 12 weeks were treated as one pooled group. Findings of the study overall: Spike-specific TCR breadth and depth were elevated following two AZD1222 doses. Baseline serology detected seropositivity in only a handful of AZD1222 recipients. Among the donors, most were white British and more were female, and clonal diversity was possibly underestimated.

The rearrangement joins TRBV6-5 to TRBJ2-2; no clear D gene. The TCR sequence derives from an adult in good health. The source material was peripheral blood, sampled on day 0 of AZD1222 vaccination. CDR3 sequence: CASTNTGELFF. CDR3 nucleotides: TGTGCCAGCACCAACACCGGGGAGCTGTTTTTT.